This TCR beta chain was identified in a study of T cell responses to AZD1222 COVID-19 vaccine. Comment on this clone: What it recognizes is unknown.

Regarding the study as a whole: Only a handful of individuals given AZD1222 were seropositive at baseline.

Trimming left V 5 bases short and J 2 bases short, with 16 bases between. Germline CDR1 reads MDHEN; CDR2 reads SYDVKM. CDR3 length equals 16 residues. Assay used: immunoSEQ multiplex PCR; TCRdb lists only in-frame clones, some missing. The sample carries roughly 150,000 clones, roughly nine tenths recorded once. This chain connects TRBV28 to TRBJ1-5; D gene ambiguous. This receptor was identified in an adult who received the AZD1222 COVID-19 vaccine. The specimen was peripheral blood, collected 28 days after the second AZD1222 dose. The CDR3 is CASSPNPRSGNQPQHF. In DNA form, the CDR3 reads TGTGCCAGCAGTCCCAACCCGAGGTCCGGCAATCAGCCCCAGCATTTT.